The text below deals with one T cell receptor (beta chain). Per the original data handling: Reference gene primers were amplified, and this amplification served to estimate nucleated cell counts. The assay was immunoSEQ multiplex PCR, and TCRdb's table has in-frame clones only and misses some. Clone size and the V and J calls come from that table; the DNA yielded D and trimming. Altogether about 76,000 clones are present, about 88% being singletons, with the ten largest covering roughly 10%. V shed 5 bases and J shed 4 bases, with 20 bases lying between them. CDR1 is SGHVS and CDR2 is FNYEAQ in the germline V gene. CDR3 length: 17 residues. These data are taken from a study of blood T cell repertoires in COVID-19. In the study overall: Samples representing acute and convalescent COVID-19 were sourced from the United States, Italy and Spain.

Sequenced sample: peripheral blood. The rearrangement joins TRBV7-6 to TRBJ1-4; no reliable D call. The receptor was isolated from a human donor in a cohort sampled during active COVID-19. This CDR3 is CASSPLGRSRGNEKLFF. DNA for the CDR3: TGTGCCAGCAGCCCCCTCGGAAGGAGCCGGGGTAATGAAAAACTGTTTTTT.